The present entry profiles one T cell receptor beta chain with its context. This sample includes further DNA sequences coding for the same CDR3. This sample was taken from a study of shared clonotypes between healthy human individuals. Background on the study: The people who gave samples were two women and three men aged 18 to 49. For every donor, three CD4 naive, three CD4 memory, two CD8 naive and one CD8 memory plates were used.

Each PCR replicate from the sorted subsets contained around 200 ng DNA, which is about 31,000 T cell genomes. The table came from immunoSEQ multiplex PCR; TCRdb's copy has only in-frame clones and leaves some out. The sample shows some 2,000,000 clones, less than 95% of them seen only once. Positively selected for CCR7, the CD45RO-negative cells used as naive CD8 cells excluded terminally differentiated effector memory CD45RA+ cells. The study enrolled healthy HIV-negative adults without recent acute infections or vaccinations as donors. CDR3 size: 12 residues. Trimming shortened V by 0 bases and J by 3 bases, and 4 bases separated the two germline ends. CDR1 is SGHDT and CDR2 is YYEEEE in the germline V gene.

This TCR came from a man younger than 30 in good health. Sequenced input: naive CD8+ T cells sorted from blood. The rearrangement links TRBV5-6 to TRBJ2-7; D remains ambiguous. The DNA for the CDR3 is TGTGCCAGCAGCTTGGGCGACTACGAGCAGTACTTC. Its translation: CASSLGDYEQYF.